This TCR beta chain was retrieved from a study of blood T cells in healthy people across ages. Findings and limits, study-wide: Any conclusive comparison of naive versus antigen-experienced cells was prevented by using unsorted PBMCs.

This CDR3 is 15 amino acids long. Germline V gene data show CDR1 as SEHNR and CDR2 as FQNEAQ (reference sequence). V was pared by 4 bases and J by 9 bases, with 19 bases between. As concerns this clonotype: Its specificity is not known.

A second PCR, run for 7 to 11 cycles, used a sample-barcoded 5' primer plus a J-beta primer mix. TCRdb reanalysed the 5' RACE reads using MiXCR and keeps one entry per CDR3 protein. The sample consists of around 800,000 distinct CDR3 sequences, about 26% of them appearing once. These data are also associated with another study on T cells of mothers and their children. That report notes: The TCR beta CDR3 read count exceeded 9.5 million for each mother and was about 2.7 million for each child.

This receptor was obtained from a boy aged 5-17 years in good health. Sequencing used blood. The chain uses TRBV7-9 and TRBJ1-5; D not resolved. The CDR3 DNA is TGTGCCAGCAGCTCGCCCGGAGGTGGGAATGGGCCCCAGCATTTT. It is translated as CASSSPGGGNGPQHF.